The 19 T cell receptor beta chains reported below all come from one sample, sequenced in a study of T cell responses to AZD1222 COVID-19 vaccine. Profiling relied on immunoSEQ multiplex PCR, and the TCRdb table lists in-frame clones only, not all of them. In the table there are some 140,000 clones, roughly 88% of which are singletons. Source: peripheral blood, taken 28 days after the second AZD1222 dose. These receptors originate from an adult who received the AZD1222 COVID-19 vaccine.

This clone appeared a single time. In DNA, the CDR3 is TGTGCCAGCAGCTTGTATTGGGGAAGCTCCTATAATTCACCCCTCCACTTT. This gives the protein CASSLYWGSSYNSPLHF. The chain joins TRBV7-3 to TRBJ1-6; D uncertain. Trimming pared 3 bases from V and 0 bases from J, leaving 12 bases between. This CDR3 comprises 17 residues. Germline CDR1 SGHTA, CDR2 FQGTGA.

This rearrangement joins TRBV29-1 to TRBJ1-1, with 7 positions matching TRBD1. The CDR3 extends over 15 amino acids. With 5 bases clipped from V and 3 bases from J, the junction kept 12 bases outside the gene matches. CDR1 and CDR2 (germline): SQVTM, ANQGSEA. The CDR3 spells CSVHRGRGLDTEAFF. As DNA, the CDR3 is TGCAGCGTTCACAGGGGTCGCGGGTTGGACACTGAAGCTTTCTTT.

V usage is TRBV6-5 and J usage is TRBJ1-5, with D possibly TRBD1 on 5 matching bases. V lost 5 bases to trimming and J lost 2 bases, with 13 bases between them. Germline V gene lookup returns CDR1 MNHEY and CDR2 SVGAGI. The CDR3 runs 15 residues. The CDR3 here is CASSRQILGNQPQHF. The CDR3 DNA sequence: TGTGCCAGCAGTCGACAGATTTTGGGCAATCAGCCCCAGCATTTT.

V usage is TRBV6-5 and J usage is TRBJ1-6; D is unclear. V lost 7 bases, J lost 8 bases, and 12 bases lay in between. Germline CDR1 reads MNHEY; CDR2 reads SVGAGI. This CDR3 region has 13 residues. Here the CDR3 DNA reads TGTGCCAGCACGGAGAGTAGGGATTCACCCCTCCACTTT. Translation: CASTESRDSPLHF.

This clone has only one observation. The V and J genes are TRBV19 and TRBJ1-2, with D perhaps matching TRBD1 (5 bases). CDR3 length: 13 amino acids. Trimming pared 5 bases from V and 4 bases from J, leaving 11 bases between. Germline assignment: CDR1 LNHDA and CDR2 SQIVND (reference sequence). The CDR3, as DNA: TGTGCCAGTAGTCCCGGGACGGCCTATGGCTACACCTTC. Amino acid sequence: CASSPGTAYGYTF.

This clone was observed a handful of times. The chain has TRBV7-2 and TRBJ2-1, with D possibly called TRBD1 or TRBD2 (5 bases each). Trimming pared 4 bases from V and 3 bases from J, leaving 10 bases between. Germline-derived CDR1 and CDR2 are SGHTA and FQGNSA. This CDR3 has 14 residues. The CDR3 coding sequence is TGTGCCAGCAGCTGGGGTGGGGGCTACAATGAGCAGTTCTTC. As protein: CASSWGGGYNEQFF. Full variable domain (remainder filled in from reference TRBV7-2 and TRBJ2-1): GAGVSQSPSNKVTEKGKDVELRCDPISGHTALYWYRQSLGQGLEFLIYFQGNSAPDKSGLPSDRFSAERTGGSVSTLTIQRTQQEDSAVYLCASSWGGGYNEQFFGPGTRLTVL.

The CDR3 region has the DNA TGTGCCAGCAGCTTGGCGAGGGGACCAGGGAGGGCCTACGAGCAGTACTTC. It encodes CASSLARGPGRAYEQYF. The gene calls are TRBV5-6 and TRBJ2-7; TRBD2 matches 7 bases. The junction had 11 bases not matched to a gene; V was cut back by 0 bases and J by 2 bases. The CDR3 is made up of 17 amino acids. Germline V gene data show CDR1 as SGHDT and CDR2 as YYEEEE.

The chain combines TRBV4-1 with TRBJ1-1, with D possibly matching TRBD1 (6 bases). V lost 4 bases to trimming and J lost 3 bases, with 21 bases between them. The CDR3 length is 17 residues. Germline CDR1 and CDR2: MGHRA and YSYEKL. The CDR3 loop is CASSPLGQGRGDTEAFF. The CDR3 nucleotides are TGCGCCAGCAGCCCTTTAGGGCAGGGAAGGGGGGACACTGAAGCTTTCTTT.

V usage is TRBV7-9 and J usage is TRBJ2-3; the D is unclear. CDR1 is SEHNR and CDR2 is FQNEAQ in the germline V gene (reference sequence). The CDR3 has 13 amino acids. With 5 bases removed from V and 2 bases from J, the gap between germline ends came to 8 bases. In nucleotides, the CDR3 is TGTGCCAGCAGCCGTGGAGACACAGATACGCAGTATTTT. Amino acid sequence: CASSRGDTDTQYF.

CDR3 DNA: TGTGCCCGCTCCCCCGGGGGAAACTATGGCTACACCTTC. Translating it yields CARSPGGNYGYTF. This rearrangement joins TRBV30 to TRBJ1-2; D might be TRBD1 (5 bases). Trimming removed 8 bases at V and 2 bases at J, with 15 bases between. Germline CDR1 reads GTSNPN; CDR2 reads SVGIG (reference sequence). The CDR3 consists of 13 residues.

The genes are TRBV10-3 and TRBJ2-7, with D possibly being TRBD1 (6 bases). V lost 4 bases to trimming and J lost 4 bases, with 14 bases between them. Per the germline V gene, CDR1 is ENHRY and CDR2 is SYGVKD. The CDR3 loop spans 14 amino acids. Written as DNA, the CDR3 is TGTGCCATCAGTGGCAAAGTAGGGGGATACGAGCAGTACTTC. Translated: CAISGKVGGYEQYF.

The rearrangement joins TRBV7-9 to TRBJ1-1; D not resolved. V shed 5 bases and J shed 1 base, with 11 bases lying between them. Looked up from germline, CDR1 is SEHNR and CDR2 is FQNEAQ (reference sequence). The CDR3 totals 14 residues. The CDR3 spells CASSRVLSNTEAFF. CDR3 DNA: TGTGCCAGCAGCCGTGTTCTGTCGAACACTGAAGCTTTCTTT.

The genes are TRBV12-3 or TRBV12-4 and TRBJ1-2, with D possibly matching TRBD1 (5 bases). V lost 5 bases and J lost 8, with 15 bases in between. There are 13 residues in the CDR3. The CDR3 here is CASSGHLGYGYTF. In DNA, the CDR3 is TGTGCCAGCAGTGGACACCTCGGTTACGGCTACACCTTC.

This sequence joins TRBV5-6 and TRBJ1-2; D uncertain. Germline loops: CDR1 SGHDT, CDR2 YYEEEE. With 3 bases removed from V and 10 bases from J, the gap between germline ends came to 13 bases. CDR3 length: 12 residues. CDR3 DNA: TGTGCCAGCAGCTCTCACCCTGACATCTACACCTTC. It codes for CASSSHPDIYTF.

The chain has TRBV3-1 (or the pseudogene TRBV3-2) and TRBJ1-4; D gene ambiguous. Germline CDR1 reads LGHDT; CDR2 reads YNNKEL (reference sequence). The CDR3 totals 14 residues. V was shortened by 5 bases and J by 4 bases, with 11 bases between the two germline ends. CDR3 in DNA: TGTGCCAGCAGCTACCGGACGGGTAATGAAAAACTGTTTTTT. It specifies CASSYRTGNEKLFF.

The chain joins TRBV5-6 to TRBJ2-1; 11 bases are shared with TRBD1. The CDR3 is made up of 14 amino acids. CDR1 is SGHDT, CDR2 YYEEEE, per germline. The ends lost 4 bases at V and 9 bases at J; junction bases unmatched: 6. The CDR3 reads CASSRGTGGFEQFF. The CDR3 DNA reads TGTGCCAGCAGCAGAGGGACAGGGGGTTTTGAGCAGTTCTTC.

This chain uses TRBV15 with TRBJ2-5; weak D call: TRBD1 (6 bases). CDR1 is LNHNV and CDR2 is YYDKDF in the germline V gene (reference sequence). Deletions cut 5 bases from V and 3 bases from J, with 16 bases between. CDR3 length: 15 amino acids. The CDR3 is CATSGYTPGEETQYF. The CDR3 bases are TGTGCCACCAGCGGATATACCCCAGGGGAAGAGACCCAGTACTTC. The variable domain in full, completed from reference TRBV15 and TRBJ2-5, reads DAMVIQNPRYQVTQFGKPVTLSCSQTLNHNVMYWYQQKSSQAPKLLFHYYDKDFNNEADTPDNFQSRRPNTSFCFLDIRSPGLGDTAMYLCATSGYTPGEETQYFGPGTRLLVL.

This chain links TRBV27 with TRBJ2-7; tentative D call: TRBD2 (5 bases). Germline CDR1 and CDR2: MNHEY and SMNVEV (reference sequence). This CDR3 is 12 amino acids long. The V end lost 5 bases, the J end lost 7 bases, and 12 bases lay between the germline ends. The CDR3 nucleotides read TGTGCCAGCAGTCCGGACTTGGGGGAGCAGTACTTC. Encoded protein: CASSPDLGEQYF.

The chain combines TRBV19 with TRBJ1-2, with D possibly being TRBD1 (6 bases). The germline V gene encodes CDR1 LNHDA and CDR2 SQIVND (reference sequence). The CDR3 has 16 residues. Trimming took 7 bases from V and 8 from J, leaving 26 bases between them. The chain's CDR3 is CASTPYGHSGVGGYTF. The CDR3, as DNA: TGTGCCAGTACCCCATATGGCCACTCAGGGGTTGGCGGCTACACCTTC. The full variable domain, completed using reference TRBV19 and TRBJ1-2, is DGGITQSPKYLFRKEGQNVTLSCEQNLNHDAMYWYRQDPGQGLRLIYYSQIVNDFQKGDIAEGYSVSREKKESFPLTVTSAQKNPTAFYLCASTPYGHSGVGGYTFGSGTRLTVV.